This T cell receptor beta chain was identified in a study of blood T cell repertoires in COVID-19. In the study overall: Specimens from acute and convalescent COVID-19 originated in the United States, Italy and Spain. T cells, B-cell-depleted T cells, or PBMCs provided the cDNA or gDNA that served as material.

The junction had 4 bases not matched to a gene; V was cut back by 2 bases and J by 5 bases. The germline CDR1 and CDR2 sequences are MNHEY and SVGAGI. The CDR3 is made up of 15 amino acids. As handled by the study authors: By means of reference gene primer amplification, nucleated cell counts were estimated. The method was immunoSEQ multiplex PCR; TCRdb's version includes in-frame clones alone and lacks a portion of them. D and trimming were read from the DNA, whereas the V and J calls and clone size are those reported in that table. The sample carries over 300,000 clones, 70% to 90% recorded once. In terms of age and location, participants ranged from roughly 18 to 95 years and lived in under 30 US areas.

This chain links TRBV6-5 with TRBJ2-2; 8 bases align to TRBD2. The TCR originated in a woman in her twenties or thirties who had recovered from COVID-19. Sequenced sample: PBMCs or T cells enriched from blood (not recorded which). In nucleotides, the CDR3 is TGTGCCAGCAGTTACGCGGGGGGCCGGACCGGGGAGCTGTTTTTT. This codes for CASSYAGGRTGELFF.